This passage covers 26 T cell receptor beta chains from one sample sequenced in a study of shared clonotypes between healthy human individuals. Libraries were prepared by immunoSEQ multiplex PCR; TCRdb keeps only in-frame clonotypes and omits some of them. The table records approximately 2.1 million clones, approximately 93% of them present only once. The sequenced sample consisted of naive CD4+ T cells from PBMCs. Documented subset: CD45RA+ positively selected. The receptors shown here come from a man between 18 and 35 years old in good health. Some clones in this sample may be carry-over from other donors' samples.

This clone was picked up a small number of times. The rearrangement links TRBV25-1 to TRBJ1-1; D is perhaps TRBD1 (5 bases). Deletions cut 1 base from V and 4 bases from J, with 7 bases between. Germline V CDR1 and CDR2: MGHDK, SYGVNS. The CDR3 is made up of 13 amino acids. Here the CDR3 reads CASSESGITEAFF. CDR3 DNA: TGTGCCAGCAGTGAATCAGGGATCACTGAAGCTTTCTTT. Together with reference TRBV25-1 and TRBJ1-1, the CDR3 gives the full variable domain: EADIYQTPRYLVIGTGKKITLECSQTMGHDKMYWYQQDPGMELHLIHYSYGVNSTEKGDLSSESTVSRIRTEHFPLTLESARPSHTSQYLCASSESGITEAFFGQGTRLTVV.

In its sample, this clone was seen once. This chain links TRBV10-3 with TRBJ1-5; 10 bases align to TRBD1. The trim removed 0 bases at V and 11 bases at J, leaving 4 bases unmatched. The V gene's germline CDR1 is ENHRY and CDR2 SYGVKD. The CDR3 consists of 14 residues. This chain's CDR3 is CAISESDRGGTQHF. Here the CDR3 DNA reads TGTGCCATCAGTGAGTCGGACAGGGGGGGGACCCAGCATTTT.

This rearrangement joins TRBV29-1 to TRBJ1-1, with D unclear. The V end lost 4 bases, the J end lost 4 bases, and 13 bases lay between the germline ends. The germline CDR1 and CDR2 sequences are SQVTM and ANQGSEA. The CDR3 covers 13 residues. The DNA of the CDR3 is TGCAGCGTTGGAGCTGGGGTGGGCACTGAAGCTTTCTTT. Its translation is CSVGAGVGTEAFF.

This chain connects TRBV7-9 to TRBJ2-7; TRBD1 matches at 9 bases. The ends lost 5 bases at V and 0 bases at J; junction bases unmatched: 8. The germline CDR1 and CDR2 sequences are SEHNR and FQNEAQ (reference sequence). This CDR3 is built from 16 residues. CDR3 in amino acids: CASSQGQGSSSYEQYF. Written as DNA, the CDR3 is TGTGCCAGCAGCCAGGGACAGGGTTCGAGCTCCTACGAGCAGTACTTC.

The chain carries TRBV6-4 and TRBJ2-5; 8 bases agree with TRBD1. Germline loops: CDR1 MRHNA, CDR2 SNTAGT. With V trimmed by 2 bases and J by 3 bases, 5 bases remained unmatched. The length of the CDR3 is 15 residues. This CDR3 reads CASSDIQGAKETQYF. The CDR3 nucleotides read TGTGCCAGCAGTGACATCCAGGGGGCAAAAGAGACCCAGTACTTC.

The chain links TRBV27 to TRBJ2-7; 7 bases line up with TRBD2. After removal of 2 bases from V and 1 base from J, the junction contained 8 bases not matched to a gene. Germline CDR1 is MNHEY and CDR2 is SMNVEV (reference sequence). The CDR3 runs 16 residues. The CDR3 sequence: CASSLKFPAGSYEQYF. The CDR3 DNA is TGTGCCAGCAGTTTAAAGTTTCCAGCGGGGTCCTACGAGCAGTACTTC.

A note on this clone: Different DNA sequences within this sample yield the same CDR3. This rearrangement joins TRBV7-3 to TRBJ1-3, with TRBD1 as a possible D gene (5 bases). The CDR3 consists of 14 residues. V lost 0 bases to trimming and J lost 4 bases, with 7 bases between them. Germline V gene data show CDR1 as SGHTA and CDR2 as FQGTGA. The CDR3 DNA is TGTGCCAGCAGCTTAACCGGGGCGGGAAACACCATATATTTT. Translating gives CASSLTGAGNTIYF.

V gene TRBV7-6 combines with J gene TRBJ1-2; possible D gene TRBD1, 6 bases. The CDR3 sequence is 15 residues long. The germline V gene has CDR1 SGHVS and CDR2 FNYEAQ. Trimming cost V 1 base and J 4 bases, with 13 bases left between them. CDR3 sequence reads: CASSLGGGRLYGYTF. For the CDR3, the DNA is TGTGCCAGCAGCTTAGGGGGGGGCCGTCTCTATGGCTACACCTTC.

The chain uses TRBV28 and TRBJ2-5, with 9 nucleotides matching TRBD2. V dropped 3 bases and J dropped 1; count of bases not matched to a gene: 3. Germline V gene lookup returns CDR1 MDHEN and CDR2 SYDVKM. The CDR3 totals 15 residues. CDR3 amino acids: CASSFAGGPQETQYF. In DNA, the CDR3 is TGTGCCAGCAGTTTCGCGGGAGGGCCCCAAGAGACCCAGTACTTC.

With regard to this clone: Within the sample, other DNA sequences also encode this same CDR3. The CDR3 sequence: CASSPGPNTEAFF. The DNA of the CDR3 is TGCGCCAGCAGCCCGGGACCTAACACTGAAGCTTTCTTT. V usage is TRBV5-1 and J usage is TRBJ1-1; TRBD1 is a possible D gene (5 bases). Germline V gene lookup returns CDR1 SGHRS and CDR2 YFSETQ. The CDR3 is made up of 13 amino acids. Between the trimmed V and J ends, which lost 4 bases and 2 bases, there was a span of 9 bases.

J is TRBJ2-7 and V is TRBV15; D is uncertain. The germline V gene encodes CDR1 LNHNV and CDR2 YYDKDF (reference sequence). This CDR3 has 14 amino acids. V lost 5 bases, J lost 0 bases, and 11 bases lay in between. CDR3 DNA: TGTGCCACCAGCGCCATGATGAGCTCCTACGAGCAGTACTTC. Protein product: CATSAMMSSYEQYF.

The chain links TRBV11-2 to TRBJ2-7; 8 positions match TRBD1. Germline loops: CDR1 SGHAT, CDR2 FQNNGV. This CDR3 comprises 13 residues. V was pared by 2 bases and J by 3 bases, with 0 bases of the junction left unmatched. The CDR3 loop is CASSLTGGYEQYF. The DNA for the CDR3 is TGTGCCAGCAGCTTAACAGGGGGCTACGAGCAGTACTTC.

The chain recombines TRBV5-4 with TRBJ1-1; D call uncertain. In germline, CDR1 is SGHNT, CDR2 YYREEE (reference sequence). V gave up 4 bases and J gave up 7 bases, with 14 bases separating them. CDR3 length: 13 amino acids. The CDR3 nucleotides are TGTGCCAGCAGCCCCCCGACCCGGGTTGAAGCTTTCTTT. Protein sequence: CASSPPTRVEAFF.

This clone appeared once. V is TRBV9 and J is TRBJ2-1; D unclear. V was shortened by 2 bases and J by 0 bases, with 12 bases between the two germline ends. Germline assignment: CDR1 SGDLS and CDR2 YYNGEE. This CDR3 spans 16 amino acids. The CDR3 DNA sequence: TGTGCCAGCAGCGTCCACTACACCCCCTCCTACAATGAGCAGTTCTTC. Translating gives CASSVHYTPSYNEQFF. Variable domain in full (rest from reference TRBV9 and TRBJ2-1): DSGVTQTPKHLITATGQRVTLRCSPRSGDLSVYWYQQSLDQGLQFLIQYYNGEERAKGNILERFSAQQFPDLHSELNLSSLELGDSALYFCASSVHYTPSYNEQFFGPGTRLTVL.

The genes are TRBV7-9 and TRBJ1-1; maybe TRBD1 (6 bases). V was cut by 5 bases and J by 5 bases, with 18 bases left in between. The CDR3 is made up of 15 amino acids. Looked up from germline, CDR1 is SEHNR and CDR2 is FQNEAQ (reference sequence). CDR3 sequence (DNA): TGTGCCAGCAGCAAATTGGGGGGCCCGGGGACTGAAGCTTTCTTT. This encodes CASSKLGGPGTEAFF.

This clone was seen a handful of times. The chain employs TRBV6-5 and TRBJ1-1; D is perhaps TRBD1 (5 bases). Germline assignment: CDR1 MNHEY and CDR2 SVGAGI. The CDR3 spans 15 residues. Deletions cut 5 bases from V and 1 base from J, with 14 bases between. CDR3 loop: CASSTSGRWNTEAFF. In DNA form, the CDR3 reads TGTGCCAGCAGTACATCGGGACGGTGGAACACTGAAGCTTTCTTT.

The chain employs TRBV5-1 and TRBJ2-1; 8 positions match TRBD2. The germline V gene has CDR1 SGHRS and CDR2 YFSETQ. V was pared by 0 bases and J by 5 bases, with 10 bases of the junction left unmatched. CDR3 length equals 17 residues. The CDR3 sequence: CASSLVSGGHSDNEQFF. CDR3 DNA: TGCGCCAGCAGCTTGGTGTCGGGAGGGCATTCGGACAATGAGCAGTTCTTC.

The rearrangement uses TRBV7-2 and TRBJ2-7, with D perhaps matching TRBD2 (5 bases). Germline CDR1 is SGHTA and CDR2 is FQGNSA. The V end lost 2 bases, the J end lost 3 bases, and 8 bases lay between the germline ends. The CDR3 loop spans 13 amino acids. The chain's CDR3 is CASSLIRDYEQYF. As DNA, the CDR3 is TGTGCCAGCAGCTTAATACGGGACTACGAGCAGTACTTC.

The chain employs TRBV15 and TRBJ2-7; tentatively, D is TRBD2 (6 bases). The CDR3 spans 14 residues. V was shortened by 0 bases and J by 3 bases, with 9 bases between the two germline ends. Per germline, CDR1 LNHNV and CDR2 YYDKDF (reference sequence). The chain's CDR3 is CATSRERGGYEQYF. Here the CDR3 DNA reads TGTGCCACCAGCAGAGAGCGGGGCGGCTACGAGCAGTACTTC.

The chain carries TRBV5-4 and TRBJ1-2; TRBD1 aligns across 7 bases. With V trimmed by 3 bases and J by 2 bases, 4 bases remained unmatched. Germline CDR1 is SGHNT and CDR2 is YYREEE (reference sequence). The CDR3 is 14 residues long. Here the CDR3 reads CASSSGQLNYGYTF. In nucleotides, the CDR3 is TGTGCCAGCAGCTCGGGACAGTTAAACTATGGCTACACCTTC.

This clone showed up just once. The chain uses TRBV30 and TRBJ2-3; 8 nucleotides line up with TRBD2. Per the germline V gene, CDR1 is GTSNPN and CDR2 is SVGIG (reference sequence). The V gene end was trimmed by 0 bases and the J gene end by 6 bases; junction bases not matched to a gene: 5. This CDR3 has 14 amino acids. The DNA for the CDR3 is TGTGCCTGGAGTGTCGGGGGGGCTGGGGATACGCAGTATTTT. Its translation is CAWSVGGAGDTQYF.

Details on this clone: Other DNA sequences in the same sample also yield this CDR3. The chain uses TRBV6-5 and TRBJ2-7; 9 positions agree with TRBD1. The length of the CDR3 is 14 residues. Germline V gene lookup returns CDR1 MNHEY and CDR2 SVGAGI. V lost 5 bases, J lost 4 bases, and 6 bases stayed unmatched. In DNA, the CDR3 is TGTGCCAGCAGTCCGCCGGGACAGGGATACGAGCAGTACTTC. Protein: CASSPPGQGYEQYF.

The chain joins TRBV5-8 to TRBJ1-4; D unclear. Germline CDR1 reads SGHTS; CDR2 reads YDEGEE. V lost 0 bases and J lost 8, with 11 bases in between. The CDR3 has 14 residues. The CDR3 protein is CASSLEGLGEKLFF. In nucleotides, the CDR3 is TGTGCCAGCAGCTTGGAGGGTTTAGGGGAAAAACTGTTTTTT.

The gene calls are TRBV4-2 and TRBJ2-3; TRBD2 agrees at 15 bases. CDR1 and CDR2 from the germline V gene are LGHNA and YNFKEQ. V lost 4 bases and J lost 1; bases outside the gene matches: 6. The CDR3 extends over 18 amino acids. The DNA for the CDR3 is TGTGCCAGCAGCCGTGGACTAGCGGGAGGGCCGGGCACAGATACGCAGTATTTT. Its translation: CASSRGLAGGPGTDTQYF.

This chain joins TRBV27 and TRBJ2-7, with a weak D call TRBD1 (5 bases). There are 15 residues in the CDR3. The germline V gene has CDR1 MNHEY and CDR2 SMNVEV (reference sequence). V lost 2 bases to trimming and J lost 2 bases, with 13 bases between them. CDR3: CASSLSRVPTYEQYF. CDR3 bases: TGTGCCAGCAGTTTAAGCAGGGTACCGACCTACGAGCAGTACTTC.

Only one count was recorded for this clone. This chain connects TRBV5-1 to TRBJ2-1; 9 bases map to TRBD2. Germline V gene data show CDR1 as SGHRS and CDR2 as YFSETQ. Trimming cost V 1 base and J 10 bases; bases outside gene matches: 9. The CDR3 is 15 amino acids. CDR3 sequence (DNA): TGCGCCAGCAGCTTGTTTGGCGGGGGGGAATTGGAGCAGTTCTTC. This gives the protein CASSLFGGGELEQFF.